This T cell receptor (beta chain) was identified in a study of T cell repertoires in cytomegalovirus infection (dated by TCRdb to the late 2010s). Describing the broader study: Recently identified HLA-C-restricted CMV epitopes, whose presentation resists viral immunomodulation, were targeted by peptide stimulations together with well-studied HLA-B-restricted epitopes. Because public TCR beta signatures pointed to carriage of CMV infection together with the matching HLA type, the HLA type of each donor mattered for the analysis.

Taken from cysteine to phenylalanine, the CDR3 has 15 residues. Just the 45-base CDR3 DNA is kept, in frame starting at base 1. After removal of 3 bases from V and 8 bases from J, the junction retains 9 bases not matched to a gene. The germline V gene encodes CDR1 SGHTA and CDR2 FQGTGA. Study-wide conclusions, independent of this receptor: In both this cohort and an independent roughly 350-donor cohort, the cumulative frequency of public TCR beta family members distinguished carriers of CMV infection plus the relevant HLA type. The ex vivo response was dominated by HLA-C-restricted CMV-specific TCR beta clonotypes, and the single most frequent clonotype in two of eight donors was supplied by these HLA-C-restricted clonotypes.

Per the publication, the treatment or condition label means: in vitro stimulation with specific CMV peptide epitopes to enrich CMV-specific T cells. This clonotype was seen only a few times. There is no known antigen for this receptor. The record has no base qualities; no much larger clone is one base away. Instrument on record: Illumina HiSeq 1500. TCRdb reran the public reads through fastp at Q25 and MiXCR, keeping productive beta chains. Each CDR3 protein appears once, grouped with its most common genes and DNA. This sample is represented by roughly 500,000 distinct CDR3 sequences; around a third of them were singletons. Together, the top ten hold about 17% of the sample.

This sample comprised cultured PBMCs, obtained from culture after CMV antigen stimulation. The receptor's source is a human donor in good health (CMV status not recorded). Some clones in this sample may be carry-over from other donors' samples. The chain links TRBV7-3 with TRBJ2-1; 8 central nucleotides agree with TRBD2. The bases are TGTGCCAGCAGCTTCGCGGGACTAGTCGGGGATGAGCAGTTCTTC. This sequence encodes CASSFAGLVGDEQFF.